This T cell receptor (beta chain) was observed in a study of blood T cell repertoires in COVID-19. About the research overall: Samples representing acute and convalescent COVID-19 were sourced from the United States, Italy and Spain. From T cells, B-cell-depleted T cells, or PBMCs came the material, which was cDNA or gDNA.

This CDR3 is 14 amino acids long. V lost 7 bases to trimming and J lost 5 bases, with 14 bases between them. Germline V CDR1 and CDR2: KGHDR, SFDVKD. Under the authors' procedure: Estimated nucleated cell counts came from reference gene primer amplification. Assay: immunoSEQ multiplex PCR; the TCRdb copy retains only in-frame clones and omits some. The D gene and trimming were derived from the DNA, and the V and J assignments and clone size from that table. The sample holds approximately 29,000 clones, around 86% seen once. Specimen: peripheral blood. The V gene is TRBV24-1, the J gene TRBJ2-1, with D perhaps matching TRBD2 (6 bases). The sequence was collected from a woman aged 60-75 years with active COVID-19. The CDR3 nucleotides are TGTGCCACCAGGAACAGTTGGGAGGACAATGAGCAGTTCTTC. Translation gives CATRNSWEDNEQFF.